This T cell receptor beta chain appears in the sequencing data of a study of early T cells in non-severe SARS-CoV-2 infection. Whole-study context: Alpha and beta chains were unpaired, from unsorted whole-blood bulk RNA. Study conclusions and caveats: Database matching using VDJdb favored anti-spike CD8 responses, with private and CD4 specificities left missing.

This clonotype was observed many times. The antigen is not known. Germline V gene lookup returns CDR1 MNHEY and CDR2 SVGAGI. This CDR3 is 16 amino acids long. V dropped 2 bases and J dropped 4; count of bases not matched to a gene: 9. The library protocol tagged individual cDNA molecules with unique molecular identifiers. Using its own MiXCR run on the 5' RACE reads, TCRdb lists one record per CDR3 protein. The sample holds 45,000 to 65,000 distinct CDR3 sequences, 9.1% seen once. The source material was whole blood. V is TRBV6-5 and J is TRBJ1-2; 8 nucleotides match TRBD1. This clonotype was sampled from an adult who was a healthcare worker with PCR-confirmed SARS-CoV-2 infection or an uninfected control (not recorded which). CDR3 residues: CASSYDLPGGGYGYTF. The CDR3 nucleotides read TGTGCCAGCAGTTACGACCTTCCAGGGGGCGGCTATGGCTACACCTTC.